The sample holds one count of the clone carrying this TCR beta chain. CDR3 length: 16 residues. Germline CDR1 is LNHDA and CDR2 is SQIVND (reference sequence). V lost 5 bases and J 7 bases, leaving 20 bases between the germline ends. The sample comes from a study of T cells in tuberculosis. This table comes from immunoSEQ multiplex PCR, and its TCRdb copy is limited to in-frame clones, with some not included. The data hold tens of thousands of clones, with over 85% observed a single time. This receptor was obtained from a donor under 30 with latent tuberculosis or without tuberculosis infection. The sequenced sample consisted of PBMCs. The chain recombines TRBV19 with TRBJ2-2; tentative D call: TRBD2 (7 bases). CDR3 in amino acids: CASSSGRGPVIGELFF. DNA for the CDR3: TGTGCCAGTAGTTCGGGGCGGGGGCCCGTCATCGGGGAGCTGTTTTTT.